This is a list of T cell receptor beta chains from one sample in a study of blood T cells in healthy people across ages. MiXCR was run by TCRdb on the 5' RACE reads, yielding one entry per CDR3 protein. The sample holds some 1,500,000 distinct CDR3 sequences; under 55% are singletons and the top ten take 4%. The sample consisted of blood. All receptors derive from a woman between 18 and 29 years old in good health. The CDR3 runs from the conserved cysteine through the conserved F or W. The D gene is left open where the match is weak. Where a row states a size, it is once, few, many or the class of an expanded clone; other rows omit it.

length	V	J	size	D	DNA	CDR3
15	TRBV20-1	TRBJ2-7	NA	NA	TGCAGTGCTAGAGATGCGCGGGGCGCCTCCTACGAGCAGTACTTC	CSARDARGASYEQYF
17	TRBV20-1	TRBJ2-1	NA	TRBD1	TGCAGTGCTAGACGGGACAGGGGTCTTAGCTCCTACAATGAGCAGTTCTTC	CSARRDRGLSSYNEQFF
15	TRBV20-1	TRBJ1-1	once	NA	TGCAGTGCTAGACCTACGGGAAATACCAACACTGAAGCTTTCTTT	CSARPTGNTNTEAFF
11	TRBV20-1	TRBJ2-3	few	NA	TGCAGTGCTAAAGGGCAGCATACGCAGTATTTT	CSAKGQHTQYF
18	TRBV6-5	TRBJ2-7	many	TRBD2	TGTGCCAGCAGTTACTCCCCTTCTCGGGGGGGCAGGTCACACGAGCAGTACTTC	CASSYSPSRGGRSHEQYF
13	TRBV7-2	TRBJ2-4	NA	NA	TGTGCCAGCAGCTTAAACTATAGAGGGGAGCAGTACTTC	CASSLNYRGEQYF
16	TRBV25-1	TRBJ2-5	NA	NA	TGTGCCAGCAGTCGGGGGAACATGGCGTACCAAGAGACCCAGTACTTC	CASSRGNMAYQETQYF
15	TRBV12-3/TRBV12-4	TRBJ1-2	few	TRBD1	TGTGCCAGCAGGCCCTCAGGGGGCCCTAACTATGGCTACACCTTC	CASRPSGGPNYGYTF
16	TRBV5-1	TRBJ2-3	NA	TRBD2	TGCGCCAGCAGCACCTTGACGGGGGGGCAATCAGATACGCAGTATTTT	CASSTLTGGQSDTQYF
10	TRBV4-3	TRBJ2-4	few	NA	TGCGCCAGTCGTAACCTGGAGCAGTACTTC	CASRNLEQYF
16	TRBV6-2/TRBV6-3	TRBJ2-7	many	NA	TGTGCCAGCAGTTACTCGAAAGTGACAGGAACCTACGAGCAGTACTTC	CASSYSKVTGTYEQYF
17	TRBV27	TRBJ2-6	few	TRBD2	TGTGCCAGCAGTTTTGCGGGGGTTACCTCTGGGGCCAACGTCCTGACTTTC	CASSFAGVTSGANVLTF
12	TRBV4-1	TRBJ1-1	few	NA	TGCGCCAGCAGCGGCGGGAGACTTGGGGCTTTCTTT	CASSGGRLGAFF
17	TRBV15	TRBJ1-3	NA	NA	TGTGCCACCAGCAGAGAGCCCCGGGACCTGGCTGGAAACACCATATATTTT	CATSREPRDLAGNTIYF
18	TRBV7-8	TRBJ1-2	NA	NA	TGTGCCAGCAGGCTGAACAGGGTTAAAGCTGTGGGAGGATCTGGCTACACCTTC	CASRLNRVKAVGGSGYTF
15	TRBV6-2/TRBV6-3	TRBJ2-1	NA	TRBD2	TGTGCCAGCAGCCTACTCACTAGCGGGAGTCATGAGCAGTTCTTC	CASSLLTSGSHEQFF
18	TRBV12-3/TRBV12-4	TRBJ2-3	NA	TRBD2	TGTGCCAGCAGTCCCCACAGGCGGGGGGTCACTCGCACAGATACGCAGTATTTT	CASSPHRRGVTRTDTQYF
11	TRBV30	TRBJ2-1	NA	NA	TGTGCCGGGAGGAGGGGCAATCAGCAGTTCTTC	CAGRRGNQQFF
16	TRBV11-2	TRBJ2-1	NA	NA	TGTGCCGGCAGCTTAGACCCCCCCTCAGTTTTCAATGAGCAGTTCTTC	CAGSLDPPSVFNEQFF
15	TRBV5-1	TRBJ2-1	NA	NA	TGCGCCAGCAGCTTTTCGGGGAATGAAGTGAATGAGCAGTTCTTC	CASSFSGNEVNEQFF
14	TRBV7-2	TRBJ2-7	NA	NA	TGTGCCAGCAGTTCCCGGGACCCTGCCTACGAGCAGTACTTC	CASSSRDPAYEQYF
15	TRBV3-1	TRBJ1-1	few	NA	TGTGCCAGCAGCCCGTTCCTGGAGTTAGACACTGAAGCTTTCTTT	CASSPFLELDTEAFF
14	TRBV20-1	TRBJ2-4	few	TRBD2	TGCAGTGCCGTTCGACTAGCGGGAGCGAGGCCGGAGTACTTC	CSAVRLAGARPEYF
13	TRBV29-1	TRBJ2-1	NA	TRBD1	TGCAGCGTTGATGGGGACAGTTCGAATGAGCAGTTCTTC	CSVDGDSSNEQFF
16	TRBV20-1	TRBJ2-3	NA	NA	TGCAGTGCTAGAGATCTCGGGCACCAGAGCACAGATACGCAGTATTTT	CSARDLGHQSTDTQYF
13	TRBV4-2	TRBJ1-1	many	NA	TGTGCCAGCAGCCATCCCGGGACGGGTGAAGCTTTCTTT	CASSHPGTGEAFF
14	TRBV6-5	TRBJ2-7	few	NA	TGTGCCAGCAGACAGACAGGCGAGATATACGAGCAGTACTTC	CASRQTGEIYEQYF
15	TRBV29-1	TRBJ2-4	NA	TRBD2	TGCAGCGTTGAAGACCCGTCATTGGAGCGGGAGACGCAGTACTTC	CSVEDPSLERETQYF
13	TRBV28	TRBJ1-4	NA	NA	TGTGCCAGCAAGACAGGATTTAATGAAAAACTGTTTTTT	CASKTGFNEKLFF
15	TRBV10-3	TRBJ2-3	few	TRBD2	TGTGCCATCAGTACTAGCGGGGGACCCAGGGATACGCAGTATTTT	CAISTSGGPRDTQYF
13	TRBV6-2/TRBV6-3	TRBJ2-2	NA	NA	TGTGCCAGCAGTTCCATAAACACCGGGGAGCTGTTTTTT	CASSSINTGELFF
14	TRBV4-3	TRBJ1-4	few	NA	TGCGCCAGCAGCCCGGGTCCGGGGAATGAAAAACTGTTTTTT	CASSPGPGNEKLFF
15	TRBV5-1	TRBJ2-1	NA	TRBD2	TGCGCCAGCAGCCTCGTGACTAGCCGAAACAATGAGCAGTTCTTC	CASSLVTSRNNEQFF
16	TRBV3-1	TRBJ2-5	NA	NA	TGTGCCAGCAGCCAAGAGGCGCTCCAACCTCAAGAGACCCAGTACTTC	CASSQEALQPQETQYF
15	TRBV5-1	TRBJ1-6	NA	NA	TGCGCCAGCAGCTTAAGACCAGGGGATAATTCACCCCTCCACTTT	CASSLRPGDNSPLHF
12	TRBV27	TRBJ2-7	NA	NA	TGTGCCAGCATATCGGATTCCTACGAGCAGTACTTC	CASISDSYEQYF
13	TRBV25-1	TRBJ2-3	few	NA	TGTGCCAGCAGTGAATATGCGGGGGATACGCAGTATTTT	CASSEYAGDTQYF
12	TRBV3-1	TRBJ2-7	NA	NA	TGTGCCAGCAGCCAACTACTACACGAGCAGTACTTC	CASSQLLHEQYF
15	TRBV15	TRBJ2-3	few	TRBD2	TGTGCCACCAGCAGAGAAGCGGGAGTGGCAGATACGCAGTATTTT	CATSREAGVADTQYF
13	TRBV11-2	TRBJ1-1	NA	NA	TGTGCCAGCAGCTTAGATCCAATCACTGAAGCTTTCTTT	CASSLDPITEAFF
16	TRBV7-2	TRBJ1-1	NA	NA	TGTGCCAGCAGCTTAGCGGTTGTGCATTTGAACACTGAAGCTTTCTTT	CASSLAVVHLNTEAFF
16	TRBV4-2	TRBJ2-1	NA	TRBD2	TGTGCCAGCAGCCAGGCCCTAGCGGACCCCTACAATGAGCAGTTCTTC	CASSQALADPYNEQFF
17	TRBV4-1	TRBJ2-3	few	TRBD1	TGCGCCAGCAGCCAAGATACCGGACAGGGGGGCATAGATACGCAGTATTTT	CASSQDTGQGGIDTQYF
16	TRBV13	TRBJ2-5	NA	TRBD1	TGTGCCAGCAGCTTTGTCCGGGACAGGGGGCTGGAGGCCCAGTACTTC	CASSFVRDRGLEAQYF
12	TRBV7-2	TRBJ2-3	few	NA	TGTGCCAGCAGCTACACGGTAGATACGCAGTATTTT	CASSYTVDTQYF
13	TRBV6-5	TRBJ2-7	NA	NA	TGTGCCACCCGGGGCCTAAGCTCCTACGAGCAGTACTTC	CATRGLSSYEQYF
13	TRBV5-4	TRBJ1-2	many	NA	TGTGCCAGCAGTTTCCAGGGACCCTATGGCTACACCTTC	CASSFQGPYGYTF
15	TRBV2	TRBJ1-6	once	NA	TGTGCCAGCAGAGGCGGTACAGGAGGAAATTCACCCCTCCACTTT	CASRGGTGGNSPLHF
14	TRBV29-1	TRBJ2-1	NA	NA	TGCAGCGTTGAAGTGGACACCAGATACAATGAGCAGTTCTTC	CSVEVDTRYNEQFF
15	TRBV7-2	TRBJ1-4	few	NA	TGTGCCAGCAGCGACACAGGGAACACTAATGAAAAACTGTTTTTT	CASSDTGNTNEKLFF
17	TRBV12-3/TRBV12-4	TRBJ1-5	NA	NA	TGTGCCAGCAGTCCCCGGCAGACAGCACCCAGGAACCAGCCCCAGCATTTT	CASSPRQTAPRNQPQHF
12	TRBV3-1	TRBJ1-2	few	NA	TGTGCCAGCAGCCGCAGGGAGTATGGCTACACCTTC	CASSRREYGYTF
13	TRBV14	TRBJ2-7	NA	NA	TGTGCCAGCAGCCAAGGGATCCCGTACGAGCAGTACTTC	CASSQGIPYEQYF
11	TRBV29-1	TRBJ2-7	NA	NA	TGCAGCGTTGAAATCCTTTACGAGCAGTACTTC	CSVEILYEQYF
15	TRBV4-3	TRBJ2-7	few	NA	TGCGCCAGCAGCCAAGGGACAGCTTACTCCTACGAGCAGTACTTC	CASSQGTAYSYEQYF